One TCR beta chain is described in this entry. Its specific antigen is unknown. The record has no base qualities; no much larger clone is one base away. TCR libraries for sorted subsets were made from roughly 950,000 sorted CD4+ or CD8+ T cells. Peripheral blood was subjected to Ficoll-Hypaque density gradient centrifugation to isolate PBMCs, which were then cryopreserved in liquid nitrogen. The study also sequenced paired sorted CD4+ and CD8+ subsets from healthy controls, HAM/TSP patients and MS patients. To synthesize cDNA, template-switch 5'RACE was performed with a primer carrying a 10-nucleotide random unique molecular identifier so that each TCR transcript was tagged. Over 160 million TCR-beta sequences, covering 15-18 subjects, were produced in each sequencing run. The RNeasy kit was used to extract total RNA. TCR-beta VDJ regions were amplified with primers for the TCR constant region and the 5'RACE anchor, using the KAPA Real-time Library Amplification kit. Sample indexes and Illumina adaptors were added in a first PCR, after which library yield was increased in a second PCR. After Ampure bead purification, the TCR product of roughly 650 bp was size-selected on a 2% E-gel SizeSelection system. Before pooling, libraries had their quality checked on a Bioanalyzer, their concentration measured with Qubit, and their quantity determined with the Kapa Library Quantification kit. An Illumina HiSeq 2500 was used to sequence the libraries paired-end at 2 x 150 bp. To increase sequence diversity, about 25-31% phiX was spiked into each library pool. The source study handled its data this way. The quality-filtered reads were processed with the UMI-based MiGEC pipeline, whose error correction step removed more than 85% of the raw TCR sequences. VDJ genes were aligned to IMGT germline references, and each clonotype was defined by a unique CDR3 amino acid sequence together with V-J genes. Clonal expansion, Shannon diversity and CDR3 relatedness (CalcPairwiseDistances, ClusterSamples) were evaluated with VDJtools, and phylogenetic trees were built with CLCbio workbench. Using coefficient-of-variation modelling across technical triplicates, the study counted a clone as expanded if it had at least 8 unique UMIs. TCRdb trimmed the raw reads at Q25, called clones with MiXCR and kept productive beta chains. All rows with the same CDR3 protein become a single entry with the most common DNA and genes. TCRdb, rather than the study authors, made the V and J calls. This sample has about 19,000 distinct CDR3 sequences in its table, and approximately 7.3% of those were observed once. The ten largest clones represent about a sixth of the sample.

In the germline V gene (reference sequence), CDR1 corresponds to GTSNPN and CDR2 to SVGIG. At the junction V is shortened by 0 bases and J by 2 bases, with 13 bases in between. From the cysteine through the phenylalanine, the CDR3 covers 15 amino acids. Only the CDR3 DNA is retained, 45 bases long and in frame from the first base. This entry comes from a study of neurological immune-mediated disorders (dated by TCRdb to about 2019). In the study overall: The study compared peripheral blood TCR-beta repertoires of HTLV-I-associated myelopathy (HAM/TSP) patients, multiple sclerosis patients and healthy controls using UMI-based sequencing. The approximately 99 TCR-beta libraries included longitudinal samples, technical triplicates and paired sorted CD4+ and CD8+ T-cell subsets alongside PBMC samples. The cohort included about 70 subjects: about 14 with HAM/TSP, some 35 with multiple sclerosis, and 20 or so healthy controls.

What the study reported, not specific to this receptor: Expanded clones from different subjects shared no identical CDR3 amino acid sequences, which suggests that TCR-beta repertoires were private in all groups. TCR clonal expansion was highest in HAM/TSP patients and lowest in MS patients, with MS patients falling below even healthy controls.

Sequenced: CD8+ T cells from blood. The clonotype originates from a woman in her 30s with HTLV-1-associated myelopathy (HAM/TSP). The sequence links TRBV30 to TRBJ1-2; the D gene is unclear. The DNA sequence is TGTGCCTGGAGTGTACTAGGACGGTTGAACTATGGCTACACCTTC. Translated, this is CAWSVLGRLNYGYTF.